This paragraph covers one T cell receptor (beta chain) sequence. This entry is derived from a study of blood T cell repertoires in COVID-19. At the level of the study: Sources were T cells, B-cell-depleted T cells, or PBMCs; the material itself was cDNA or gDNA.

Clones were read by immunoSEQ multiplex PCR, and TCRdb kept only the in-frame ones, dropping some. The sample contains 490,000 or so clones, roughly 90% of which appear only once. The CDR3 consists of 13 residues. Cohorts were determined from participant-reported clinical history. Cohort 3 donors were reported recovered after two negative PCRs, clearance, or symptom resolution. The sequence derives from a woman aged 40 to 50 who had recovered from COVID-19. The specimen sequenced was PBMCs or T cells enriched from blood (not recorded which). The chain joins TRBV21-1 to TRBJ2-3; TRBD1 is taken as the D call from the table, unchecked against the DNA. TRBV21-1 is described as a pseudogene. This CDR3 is CASIGIRTDTQYF. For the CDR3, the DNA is TGTGCCAGCATAGGAATCAGGACAGATACGCAGTATTTT.